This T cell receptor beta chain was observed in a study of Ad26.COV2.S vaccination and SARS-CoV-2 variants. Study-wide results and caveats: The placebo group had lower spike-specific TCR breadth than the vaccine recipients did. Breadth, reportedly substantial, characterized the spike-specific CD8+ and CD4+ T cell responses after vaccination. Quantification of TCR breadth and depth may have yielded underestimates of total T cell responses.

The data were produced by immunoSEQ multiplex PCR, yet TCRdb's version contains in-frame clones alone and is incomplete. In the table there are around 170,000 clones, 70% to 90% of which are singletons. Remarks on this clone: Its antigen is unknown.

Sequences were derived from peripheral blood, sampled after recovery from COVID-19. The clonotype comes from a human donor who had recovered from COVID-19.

The CDR3 DNA follows: TGTGCCAGCAGCCAAGATCTGGGGCGGGGTGGCTACGAGCAGTACTTC. It is translated as CASSQDLGRGGYEQYF. The chain is built from TRBV4-2 and TRBJ2-7; D may be TRBD2 (6 bases). Between the trimmed V and J ends, which lost 0 bases and 3 bases, there was a span of 15 bases. CDR1 LGHNA and CDR2 YNFKEQ come from the germline V gene. CDR3 length equals 16 residues.